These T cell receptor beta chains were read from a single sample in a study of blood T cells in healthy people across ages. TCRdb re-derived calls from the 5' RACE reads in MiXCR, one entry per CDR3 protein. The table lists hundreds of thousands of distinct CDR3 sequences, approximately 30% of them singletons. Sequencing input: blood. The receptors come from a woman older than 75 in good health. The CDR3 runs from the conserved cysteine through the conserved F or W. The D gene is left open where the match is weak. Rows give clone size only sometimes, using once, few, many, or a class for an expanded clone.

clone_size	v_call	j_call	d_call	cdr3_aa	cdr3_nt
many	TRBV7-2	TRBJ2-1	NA	CASSLAPGRNEQFF	TGTGCCAGCAGCTTAGCGCCAGGGAGGAATGAGCAGTTCTTC
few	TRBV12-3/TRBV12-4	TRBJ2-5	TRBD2	CASAKRGAYNEQYF	TGTGCCAGCGCTAAGCGGGGGGCCTACAATGAGCAGTACTTC
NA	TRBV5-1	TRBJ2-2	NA	CASSLLSPDTGELFF	TGCGCCAGCAGCTTGTTGAGCCCAGACACCGGGGAGCTGTTTTTT
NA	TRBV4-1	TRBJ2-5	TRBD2	CASSLLAGGSETQYF	TGCGCCAGCAGCTTACTAGCGGGAGGGTCTGAGACCCAGTACTTC
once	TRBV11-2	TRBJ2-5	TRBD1	CASREGQGFQETQYF	TGTGCCAGCAGGGAAGGACAGGGATTTCAAGAGACCCAGTACTTC
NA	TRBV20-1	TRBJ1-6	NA	CSAGSMSREAGSPLHF	TGCAGTGCTGGATCTATGAGTCGGGAGGCGGGCTCACCCCTCCACTTT
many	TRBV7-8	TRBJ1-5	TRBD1	CASSERYSGQVHF	TGTGCCAGCAGCGAACGATATTCGGGACAGGTGCATTTT
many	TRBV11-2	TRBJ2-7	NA	CASSFERVPSYEQYF	TGTGCCAGCAGCTTTGAAAGGGTCCCCTCCTACGAGCAGTACTTC
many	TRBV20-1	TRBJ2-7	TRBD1	CSAGQEVVREQYF	TGCAGTGCAGGACAGGAAGTGGTGCGCGAGCAGTACTTC
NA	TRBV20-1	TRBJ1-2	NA	CSARASASDWYGYTF	TGCAGTGCTAGGGCCAGCGCCTCGGATTGGTATGGCTACACCTTC
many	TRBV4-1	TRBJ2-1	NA	CASSQVLGLTAYNEQFF	TGCGCCAGCAGCCAAGTTTTGGGATTAACAGCGTACAATGAGCAGTTCTTC
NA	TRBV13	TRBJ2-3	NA	CASSPGAWDTQYF	TGTGCCAGCAGTCCTGGGGCATGGGATACGCAGTATTTT
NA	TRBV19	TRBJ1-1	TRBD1	CARRPGGGTEAFF	TGTGCCAGGAGACCAGGGGGGGGCACTGAAGCTTTCTTT
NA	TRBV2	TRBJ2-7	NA	CASSQTSYEQYF	TGTGCCAGCAGCCAGACTAGTTACGAGCAGTACTTC
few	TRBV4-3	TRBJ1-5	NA	CASSQDEAGGDQPQHF	TGCGCCAGCAGCCAAGATGAGGCAGGCGGGGATCAGCCCCAGCATTTT
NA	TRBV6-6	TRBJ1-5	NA	CASTSFGENQPQHF	TGTGCCAGCACCTCCTTCGGCGAGAATCAGCCCCAGCATTTT
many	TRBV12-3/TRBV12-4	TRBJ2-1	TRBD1	CASSLMDRGEQFF	TGTGCCAGCAGTTTGATGGACAGGGGTGAGCAGTTCTTC
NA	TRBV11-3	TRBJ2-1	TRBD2	CASSGLAGGSGSYNEQLF	TGTGCCAGCAGCGGACTAGCGGGGGGTTCAGGCTCCTACAATGAGCAGTTATTC
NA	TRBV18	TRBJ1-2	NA	CASSPAVTGYGYTF	TGTGCCAGCTCACCGGCCGTGACCGGCTATGGCTACACCTTC
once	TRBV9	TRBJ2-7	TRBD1	CASSGGDRGVYEQYF	TGTGCCAGCAGCGGCGGGGACAGGGGCGTCTACGAGCAGTACTTC
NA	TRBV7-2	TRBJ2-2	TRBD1	CAGSRTGGTGELFF	TGTGCCGGTTCCAGGACAGGGGGAACCGGGGAGCTGTTTTTT
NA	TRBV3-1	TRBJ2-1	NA	CASSQEPPLYNEQFF	TGTGCCAGCAGCCAAGAACCCCCTTTATACAATGAGCAGTTCTTC
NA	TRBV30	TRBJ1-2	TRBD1	CAWVDRDYGYTF	TGTGCCTGGGTAGACAGGGACTATGGCTACACCTTC
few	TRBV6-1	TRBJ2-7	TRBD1	CASSEGVVAGGTGGNEQYF	TGTGCCAGCAGTGAAGGGGTTGTGGCCGGCGGGACAGGGGGCAATGAGCAGTACTTC
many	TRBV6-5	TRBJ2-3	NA	CASTLGYTQYF	TGTGCCAGCACCCTGGGGTATACGCAGTATTTT
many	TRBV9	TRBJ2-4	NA	CASSAPKGGYAKNIQYF	TGTGCCAGCAGCGCCCCGAAGGGGGGCTATGCCAAAAACATTCAGTACTTC
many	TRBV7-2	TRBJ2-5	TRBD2	CASSLTGTSDETQYF	TGTGCCAGCAGCTTAACCGGGACTAGCGACGAGACCCAGTACTTC
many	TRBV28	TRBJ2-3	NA	CASSTLSGTIVGTDTQYF	TGTGCCAGCAGTACTCTTAGCGGTACGATCGTGGGCACAGATACGCAGTATTTT
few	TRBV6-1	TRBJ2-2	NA	CASSEVTATGELFF	TGTGCCAGCAGTGAAGTGACGGCCACCGGGGAGCTGTTTTTT
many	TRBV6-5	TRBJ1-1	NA	CASNNRMNTEAFF	TGTGCCAGCAATAACAGGATGAACACTGAAGCTTTCTTT
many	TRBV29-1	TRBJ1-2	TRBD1	CSVDEGAGYGYTF	TGCAGCGTTGATGAGGGGGCTGGCTATGGCTACACCTTC
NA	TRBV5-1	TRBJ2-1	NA	CASSLEFMSEEQFF	TGCGCCAGCAGCTTGGAATTCATGTCCGAGGAGCAGTTCTTC
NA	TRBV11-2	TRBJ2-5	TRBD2	CASSLRKSASGGLLQETQYF	TGTGCCAGCAGCTTAAGGAAGTCGGCTAGCGGGGGGCTATTACAAGAGACCCAGTACTTC
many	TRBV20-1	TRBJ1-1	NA	CSAPVKGRNTEAFF	TGCAGTGCTCCAGTGAAGGGACGTAACACTGAAGCTTTCTTT
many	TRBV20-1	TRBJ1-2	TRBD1	CSARARRDRAYGYTF	TGCAGTGCTAGAGCTCGTCGGGACAGGGCATATGGCTACACCTTC
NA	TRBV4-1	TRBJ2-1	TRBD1	CASSQDLDRGIYNEQFF	TGCGCCAGCAGCCAAGACCTGGACAGGGGGATCTACAATGAGCAGTTCTTC
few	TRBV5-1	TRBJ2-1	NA	CASLGVSRGDEQFF	TGCGCCAGCTTGGGAGTTAGCCGGGGCGATGAGCAGTTCTTC
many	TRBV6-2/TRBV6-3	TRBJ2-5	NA	CASSSHRAWETQYF	TGTGCCAGCAGTTCGCACAGGGCATGGGAGACCCAGTACTTC
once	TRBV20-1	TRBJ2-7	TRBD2	CSARVPSGGAMGEQYF	TGCAGTGCTAGAGTCCCGAGCGGGGGGGCAATGGGCGAGCAGTACTTC
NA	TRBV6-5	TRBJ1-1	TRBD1	CASRHGTGPRDTEAFF	TGTGCCAGCAGACACGGGACAGGCCCTCGGGACACTGAAGCTTTCTTT
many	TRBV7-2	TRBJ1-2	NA	CASSLGHFYGYTF	TGTGCCAGCAGCCTTGGACACTTCTATGGCTACACCTTC
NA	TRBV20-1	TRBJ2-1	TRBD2	CSAGTSNEQFF	TGCAGTGCTGGGACTAGCAATGAGCAGTTCTTC
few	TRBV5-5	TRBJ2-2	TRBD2	CASSLSGLAGGYTGELFF	TGTGCCAGCAGCTTGTCGGGACTAGCGGGGGGCTACACCGGGGAGCTGTTTTTT
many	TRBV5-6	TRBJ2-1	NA	CASAVWGRNEQFF	TGTGCCAGCGCTGTTTGGGGCCGAAATGAGCAGTTCTTC
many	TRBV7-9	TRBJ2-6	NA	CASSRADSGANVLTF	TGTGCCAGCAGTCGTGCCGACTCTGGGGCCAACGTCCTGACTTTC
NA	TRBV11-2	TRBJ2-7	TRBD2	CASCSGGAKNIHYF	TGTGCCAGCTGCTCCGGGGGGGCCAAAAACATTCACTACTTC
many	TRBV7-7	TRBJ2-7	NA	CASSLAQGEAYEQYF	TGTGCTAGCAGCTTAGCCCAGGGGGAGGCCTACGAGCAGTACTTC
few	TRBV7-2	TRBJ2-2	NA	CASSLGTPKLFF	TGTGCCAGCAGCTTAGGGACCCCCAAGCTGTTTTTT
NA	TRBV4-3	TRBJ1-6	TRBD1	CASSQDGDSAAMGSPLHF	TGCGCCAGCAGCCAAGATGGGGACAGCGCGGCGATGGGGTCACCCCTCCACTTT
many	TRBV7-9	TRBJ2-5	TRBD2	CASSSHSGGATETQYF	TGTGCCAGCAGTTCCCATAGCGGGGGGGCCACAGAGACCCAGTACTTC
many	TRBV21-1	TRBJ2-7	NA	CASSIYKTGGKQYF	TGTGCCAGCAGCATCTACAAGACAGGGGGAAAGCAGTACTTC
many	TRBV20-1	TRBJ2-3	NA	CSARDLPPGPSSTDTQYF	TGCAGTGCTAGAGACCTGCCACCCGGACCCTCTAGCACAGATACGCAGTATTTT
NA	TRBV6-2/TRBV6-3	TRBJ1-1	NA	CTSSYAQPGIIAFF	TGTACCAGCAGTTACGCCCAACCGGGAATCATAGCTTTCTTT
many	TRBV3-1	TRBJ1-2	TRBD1	CASSQGGQGSGYTF	TGTGCCAGCAGCCAGGGTGGACAGGGGTCCGGCTACACCTTC